This TCR beta chain was profiled in a study of response to subunit inactivated influenza vaccine. Study outcomes and limitations: After each seasonal influenza vaccination, few new T cells are recruited, the authors suggested.

Trimming at V came to 5 bases and at J to 4 bases, leaving 9 bases not matched to a gene. Germline lookup yields CDR1 PRHDT and CDR2 FYEKMQ (reference sequence). The CDR3 has 15 residues. This clonotype has only a few counts. Its antigen is currently unknown. Via MiXCR, TCRdb re-called the RT-PCR reads, giving one row per CDR3 protein. There are about 500,000 distinct CDR3 sequences in the sample; 16% occur only once, and 2.5% to 3.5% lies in the top ten. The chain recombines TRBV13 with TRBJ2-5; 8 nucleotides align to TRBD2. This receptor was identified in a man aged 45 to 75 who received an inactivated influenza vaccine. This specimen consisted of CD4+ T cells sorted from PBMCs, obtained less than 30 months after vaccination. CDR3 residues: CASSPRGTSRETQYF. The CDR3 region has the DNA TGTGCCAGCAGCCCCCGTGGGACTAGTCGAGAGACCCAGTACTTC. Full variable domain (missing parts from reference TRBV13 and TRBJ2-5): AAGVIQSPRHLIKEKRETATLKCYPIPRHDTVYWYQQGPGQDPQFLISFYEKMQSDKGSIPDRFSAQQFSDYHSELNMSSLELGDSALYFCASSPRGTSRETQYFGPGTRLLVL.